One sample yielded the 30 T cell receptor beta chains listed below, sequenced in a study of blood T cell repertoires in COVID-19. Only in-frame clones appear in the TCRdb table, and some are missing; sequencing was by immunoSEQ multiplex PCR. The sample records 150,000 to 250,000 clones, roughly 77% being singletons. Sample: peripheral blood. The receptor source for this set is a woman between 35 and 50 years old with COVID-19, enrolled during active disease.

The gene calls are TRBV28 and TRBJ1-2; D is uncertain. In germline, CDR1 is MDHEN, CDR2 SYDVKM. The CDR3 contains 12 residues. Trimming pared 2 bases from V and 4 bases from J, leaving 5 bases between. The CDR3 nucleotides are TGTGCCAGCAGTTTACGGGGCTATGGCTACACCTTC. Translated, it gives CASSLRGYGYTF.

This chain connects TRBV5-5 to TRBJ1-1; 7 bases fit TRBD1. The CDR3 has 16 amino acids. Germline V lookup: CDR1 SGHKS, CDR2 YYEKEE (reference sequence). Losses at the gene ends were 4 bases for V and 5 bases for J; bases not matched to a gene: 14. The DNA of the CDR3 is TGTGCCAGCAGCGCCGATCTTCAGGGGGAACGGACTGAAGCTTTCTTT. This sequence encodes CASSADLQGERTEAFF.

The chain links TRBV5-1 to TRBJ1-1; TRBD1 matches at 10 bases. CDR1 and CDR2 from the germline V gene are SGHRS and YFSETQ. This CDR3 contains 15 residues. Trimming cost V 0 bases and J 7 bases; bases outside gene matches: 6. The CDR3 DNA sequence: TGCGCCAGCAGCTTGGTAGGGACAGGGGCTGGTGAAGCTTTCTTT. As protein: CASSLVGTGAGEAFF.

J is TRBJ1-5 and V is TRBV6-8; weak D call: TRBD1 (6 bases). V was shortened by 8 bases and J by 7 bases, with 21 bases between the two germline ends. Germline CDR1 is MNHGY and CDR2 is SAAAGT. This CDR3 spans 15 amino acids. The CDR3 DNA is TGTGCCAGCCGGGTCACAGGGACGTGTCGGCAGCCCCAGCATTTT. Its protein product is CASRVTGTCRQPQHF.

The chain uses TRBV4-3 and TRBJ2-2, with 10 bases identical to TRBD2. Germline V CDR1 and CDR2: LGHNA, YSLEER. This CDR3 contains 16 residues. Trimming at V came to 2 bases and at J to 6 bases, leaving 6 bases not matched to a gene. CDR3 residues: CASSQLSGGAAGELFF. The CDR3, as DNA: TGCGCCAGCAGCCAATTGAGCGGGGGGGCCGCCGGGGAGCTGTTTTTT.

V usage is TRBV10-3 and J usage is TRBJ2-7; D may be TRBD1 (5 bases). Trimming took 2 bases from V and 5 from J, leaving 10 bases between them. Germline CDR1 is ENHRY and CDR2 is SYGVKD. The CDR3 is made up of 13 amino acids. CDR3 region: CAISEKGRDEQYF. The DNA of the CDR3 is TGTGCCATCAGTGAGAAAGGCAGGGACGAGCAGTACTTC.

The genes are TRBV11-2 and TRBJ1-6, with a possible D match to TRBD1 (5 bases). Per germline, CDR1 SGHAT and CDR2 FQNNGV. Trimming took 3 bases from V and 8 from J, leaving 11 bases between them. The CDR3 extends over 14 amino acids. The CDR3 region is CASSFGQGYSPLHF. Written as DNA, the CDR3 is TGTGCCAGCAGCTTCGGCCAGGGCTATTCACCCCTCCACTTT.

The chain links TRBV6-6 to TRBJ1-1; D is perhaps TRBD1 (6 bases). The CDR3 has 15 residues. CDR1 and CDR2 (germline): MNHNY, SVGAGI (reference sequence). V was clipped by 2 bases and J by 3 bases, with 13 bases between them. The CDR3 coding sequence is TGTGCCAGCAGTTACCCCGGACAGTTTGACACTGAAGCTTTCTTT. Translated: CASSYPGQFDTEAFF.

V and J are TRBV10-3 and TRBJ1-1, with a possible D match to TRBD1 (6 bases). Germline CDR1 reads ENHRY; CDR2 reads SYGVKD. The CDR3 covers 13 residues. The V end lost 7 bases, the J end lost 2 bases, and 11 bases lay between the germline ends. CDR3 DNA: TGTGCCATCATGGGGGCACTAAACACTGAAGCTTTCTTT. It translates to CAIMGALNTEAFF.

The chain recombines TRBV27 with TRBJ1-5; D not resolved. The CDR3 sequence is 14 residues long. Deletions cut 8 bases from V and 3 bases from J, with 14 bases between. Germline lookup yields CDR1 MNHEY and CDR2 SMNVEV (reference sequence). CDR3 nucleotide sequence: TGTGCCAGCGCGACCTCGAGGGACAATCAGCCCCAGCATTTT. As protein: CASATSRDNQPQHF.

This rearrangement joins TRBV18 to TRBJ2-1; TRBD2 matches at 8 bases. The CDR3 spans 16 residues. The germline V gene encodes CDR1 KGHSH and CDR2 LQKENI. V lost 3 bases, J lost 5 bases, and 9 bases stayed unmatched. CDR3 sequence: CASSPNPGLDNNEQFF. The CDR3 DNA reads as TGTGCCAGCTCACCTAATCCGGGACTAGATAACAATGAGCAGTTCTTC.

The chain joins TRBV6-4 to TRBJ2-2, with TRBD2 matching over 7 bases. Germline V gene lookup returns CDR1 MRHNA and CDR2 SNTAGT. The CDR3 is 13 amino acids. Trimming took 3 bases from V and 8 from J; bases not matched to a gene: 3. CDR3 sequence: CASSDGAGGELFF. CDR3 DNA sequence: TGTGCCAGCAGTGATGGAGCGGGGGGGGAGCTGTTTTTT.

The chain has TRBV10-3 and TRBJ1-1; TRBD1 is a possible D gene (6 bases). The germline gives CDR1 ENHRY, CDR2 SYGVKD. V was shortened by 7 bases and J by 2 bases, with 11 bases between the two germline ends. The CDR3 runs 13 residues. CDR3 DNA: TGTGCCATCAAGGGGGTAGGAAACACTGAAGCTTTCTTT. Protein: CAIKGVGNTEAFF.

This clone has just one count. The chain uses TRBV6-4 and TRBJ1-5, with D maybe TRBD1 (6 bases). The V end was cut by 6 bases, the J end by 2 bases, with 17 bases between. Germline lookup yields CDR1 MRHNA and CDR2 SNTAGT. The CDR3 extends over 16 amino acids. CDR3 region: CASSPLGGVGNQPQHF. The CDR3 coding sequence is TGTGCCAGCAGCCCGTTAGGGGGTGTGGGCAATCAGCCCCAGCATTTT.

This clone has more than one count but fewer than ten. V and J are TRBV29-1 and TRBJ1-1; 8 nucleotides align to TRBD1. J gave up 6 bases and V 6 bases, and 6 bases lay outside the gene matches. This CDR3 region has 12 residues. Germline V CDR1 and CDR2: SQVTM, ANQGSEA. The DNA for the CDR3 is TGCAGCGTAGGGGACAGGCTCTCTGAAGCTTTCTTT. Amino acids: CSVGDRLSEAFF.

CDR3 DNA: TGTGCCAGCAGTTTGACTAGCGGGAGAGGGGAGACCCAGTACTTC. This codes for CASSLTSGRGETQYF. The rearrangement links TRBV6-5 to TRBJ2-5; TRBD2 agrees at 12 bases. CDR3 length equals 15 residues. Germline V gene sequence: CDR1 MNHEY, CDR2 SVGAGI. Losses at the gene ends were 4 bases for V and 5 bases for J; bases not matched to a gene: 5.

This clone was observed a handful of times. The V and J genes are TRBV3-1 (or the pseudogene TRBV3-2) and TRBJ2-3; D remains ambiguous. V was shortened by 2 bases and J by 12 bases, with 12 bases between the two germline ends. Per the germline V gene, CDR1 is LGHDT and CDR2 is YNNKEL (reference sequence). The CDR3 is made up of 12 amino acids. CDR3 coding DNA: TGTGCCAGCAGCCAACGACAATCCACTCAGTATTTT. Translated: CASSQRQSTQYF.

V and J are TRBV30 and TRBJ2-7; 9 bases fit TRBD1. Germline loops: CDR1 GTSNPN, CDR2 SVGIG (reference sequence). The trim removed 4 bases at V and 5 bases at J, leaving 3 bases unmatched. This CDR3 contains 12 residues. The CDR3 sequence is CAWTRTGDEQYF. CDR3 sequence (DNA): TGTGCCTGGACTCGGACAGGGGACGAGCAGTACTTC. Looking up the rest from reference TRBV30 and TRBJ2-7 gives the full variable domain: SQTIHQWPATLVQPVGSPLSLECTVEGTSNPNLYWYRQAAGRGLQLLFYSVGIGQISSEVPQNLSASRPQDRQFILSSKKLLLSDSGFYLCAWTRTGDEQYFGPGTRLTVT.

This chain connects TRBV18 to TRBJ2-6; the D gene is possibly TRBD2 (5 bases). V was shortened by 0 bases and J by 2 bases, with 11 bases between the two germline ends. The CDR3 covers 17 residues. Germline V gives CDR1 KGHSH, CDR2 LQKENI. Here the CDR3 reads CASSPPSPGTGANVLTF. In DNA, the CDR3 is TGTGCCAGCTCACCACCGTCCCCGGGGACTGGGGCCAACGTCCTGACTTTC.

Note on this clone: Within the sample, other DNA sequences also encode this same CDR3. The V call is TRBV5-5, the J call TRBJ2-1, with D unclear. Looked up from germline, CDR1 is SGHKS and CDR2 is YYEKEE (reference sequence). The CDR3 length is 13 residues. Trimming cost V 2 bases and J 6 bases, with 9 bases left between them. CDR3 residues: CASSFGGSNEQFF. Written as DNA, the CDR3 is TGTGCCAGCAGCTTTGGCGGTTCCAATGAGCAGTTCTTC.

This chain connects TRBV15 to TRBJ2-1, with a possible D match to TRBD2 (6 bases). Germline CDR1 is LNHNV and CDR2 is YYDKDF (reference sequence). This CDR3 is built from 14 residues. Trimming took 9 bases from V and 5 from J, leaving 17 bases between them. CDR3 sequence reads: CATAGTFFHNEQFF. DNA for the CDR3: TGTGCCACAGCCGGGACTTTTTTCCACAATGAGCAGTTCTTC.

This rearrangement joins TRBV11-2 to TRBJ1-2, with TRBD1 identical over 7 bases. V lost 5 bases to trimming and J lost 4 bases; unmatched junction nucleotides: 4. The germline gives CDR1 SGHAT, CDR2 FQNNGV. There are 13 residues in the CDR3. CDR3 in DNA: TGTGCCAGCAGCGCGGGACAGTCCTATGGCTACACCTTC. Its protein product is CASSAGQSYGYTF.

The chain has TRBV19 and TRBJ1-2; D may be TRBD1 (6 bases). The CDR3 runs 11 residues. V was cut by 6 bases and J by 7 bases, with 9 bases left in between. Looked up from germline, CDR1 is LNHDA and CDR2 is SQIVND (reference sequence). The CDR3 sequence: CASRQGSGYTF. CDR3 nucleotides: TGTGCCAGTAGACAGGGAAGTGGCTACACCTTC.

This clone was seen a single time. The limits of the CDR3 on the DNA are not certain, so only TCRdb's listed CDR3 is given. The gene calls are TRBV2 and TRBJ1-1; the table's D call, TRBD1, was not checked against the DNA. The CDR3 region is 12 residues in length, termini included. CDR1 is SNHLY, CDR2 FYNNEI, per germline. CDR3 protein: CASSFGTGAAPF.

The chain has TRBV6-4 and TRBJ2-2, with D possibly matching TRBD1 (6 bases). This CDR3 has 13 residues. V gave up 6 bases and J gave up 3 bases, with 8 bases separating them. The germline V gene encodes CDR1 MRHNA and CDR2 SNTAGT. For the CDR3, the DNA is TGTGCCAGCAGACACAGGGACACCGGGGAGCTGTTTTTT. It translates to CASRHRDTGELFF.

This clone was counted only a few times. The chain employs TRBV10-3 and TRBJ2-1; 11 nucleotides agree with TRBD1. The junction had 9 bases not matched to a gene; V was cut back by 11 bases and J by 0 bases. Germline CDR1 reads ENHRY; CDR2 reads SYGVKD. The CDR3 sequence is 16 residues long. The CDR3 region has the DNA TGTGCCGCGTCCGGGACAGGGGGGAGCTCCTACAATGAGCAGTTCTTC. Protein: CAASGTGGSSYNEQFF.

The chain recombines TRBV5-1 with TRBJ1-4; 8 positions agree with TRBD1. Germline lookup yields CDR1 SGHRS and CDR2 YFSETQ. The CDR3 extends over 14 amino acids. V shed 5 bases, J shed 8 bases, and the junction held 8 bases outside the gene matches. CDR3 bases: TGCGCCAGCAGACCAGGACAGGGCCCCGAAAAACTGTTTTTT. Translating it yields CASRPGQGPEKLFF.

The chain links TRBV5-4 to TRBJ2-5; TRBD2 matches at 9 bases. The CDR3 loop spans 15 amino acids. CDR1 SGHNT and CDR2 YYREEE come from the germline V gene (reference sequence). With 5 bases clipped from V and 3 bases from J, the junction kept 8 bases outside the gene matches. DNA of the CDR3: TGTGCCAGCAGTAGGGCGGGAGGGTTGAAAGAGACCCAGTACTTC. Its translation is CASSRAGGLKETQYF.

The chain employs TRBV12-5 and TRBJ1-2, with TRBD1 matching 7 bases. CDR3 length: 15 amino acids. The junction had 10 bases not matched to a gene; V was cut back by 4 bases and J by 5 bases. Germline V gives CDR1 LGHNT, CDR2 FRNRAP. CDR3 loop: CASGSGATGRYGYTF. The CDR3 bases are TGTGCTAGTGGTTCGGGGGCGACAGGGCGTTATGGCTACACCTTC.

J is TRBJ2-3 and V is TRBV2, with D tentatively TRBD2 (7 bases). V lost 7 bases and J lost 5, with 19 bases in between. CDR1 is SNHLY and CDR2 is FYNNEI in the germline V gene. This CDR3 comprises 15 residues. The CDR3 DNA is TGTGCCAGCACTAACGTCGGGGGGCGAGTAGATACGCAGTATTTT. Translated: CASTNVGGRVDTQYF.